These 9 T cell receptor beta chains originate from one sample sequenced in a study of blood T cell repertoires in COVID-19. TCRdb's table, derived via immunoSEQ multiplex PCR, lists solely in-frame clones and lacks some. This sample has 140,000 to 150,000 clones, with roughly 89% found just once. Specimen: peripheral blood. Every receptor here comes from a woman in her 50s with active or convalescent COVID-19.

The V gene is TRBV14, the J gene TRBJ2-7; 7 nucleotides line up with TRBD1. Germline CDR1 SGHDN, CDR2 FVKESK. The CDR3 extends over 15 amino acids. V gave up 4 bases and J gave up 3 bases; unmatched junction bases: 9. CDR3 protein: CASSPQGNRYYEQYF. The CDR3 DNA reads TGTGCCAGCAGCCCACAGGGGAACCGCTACTACGAGCAGTACTTC.

CDR3 nucleotides: TGTGCCAGCAGTGAGGGGACTAGCGGGAGTCAGGGTGAGCAGTTCTTC. Translating gives CASSEGTSGSQGEQFF. This chain joins TRBV6-2 or TRBV6-3 and TRBJ2-1, with TRBD2 matching over 14 bases. Trimming took 5 bases from V and 9 from J; bases not matched to a gene: 9. The CDR3 contains 16 residues. CDR1 MNHEY and CDR2 SVGEGT come from the germline V gene.

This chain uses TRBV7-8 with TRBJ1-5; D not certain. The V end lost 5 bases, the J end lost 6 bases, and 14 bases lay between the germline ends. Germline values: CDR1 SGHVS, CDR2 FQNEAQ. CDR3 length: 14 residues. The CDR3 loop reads CASSPLTGSQPQHF. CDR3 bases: TGTGCCAGCAGCCCTCTGACGGGGAGTCAGCCCCAGCATTTT.

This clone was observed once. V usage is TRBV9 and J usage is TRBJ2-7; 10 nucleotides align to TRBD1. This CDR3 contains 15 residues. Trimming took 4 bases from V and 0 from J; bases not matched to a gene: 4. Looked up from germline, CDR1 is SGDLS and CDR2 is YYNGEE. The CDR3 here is CASSFGTGASYEQYF. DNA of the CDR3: TGTGCCAGCAGCTTCGGGACAGGGGCCTCCTACGAGCAGTACTTC.

The CDR3 sequence: CASSPLAGREQYF. The CDR3 DNA reads TGTGCCAGCAGCCCCCTAGCGGGGCGGGAGCAGTACTTC. The V and J genes are TRBV7-2 and TRBJ2-7; TRBD2 matches 9 bases. Unmatched junction bases numbered 6, after V lost 5 bases and J lost 7 bases. The CDR3 contains 13 residues. Germline V lookup: CDR1 SGHTA, CDR2 FQGNSA.

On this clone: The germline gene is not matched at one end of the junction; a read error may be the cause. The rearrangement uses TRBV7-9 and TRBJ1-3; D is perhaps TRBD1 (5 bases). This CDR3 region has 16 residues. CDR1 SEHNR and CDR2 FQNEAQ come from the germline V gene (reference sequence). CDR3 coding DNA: TGTGCCAGCAGCGCCTCGCGGGACGGAACTGGAAATACCATATATTTT. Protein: CASSASRDGTGNTIYF.

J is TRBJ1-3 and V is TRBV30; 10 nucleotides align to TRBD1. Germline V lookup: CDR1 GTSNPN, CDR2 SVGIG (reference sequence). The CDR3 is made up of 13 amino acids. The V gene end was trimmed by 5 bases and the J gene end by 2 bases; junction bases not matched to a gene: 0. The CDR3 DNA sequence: TGTGCCTGGGGGACAGGGGCTGGAAACACCATATATTTT. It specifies CAWGTGAGNTIYF.

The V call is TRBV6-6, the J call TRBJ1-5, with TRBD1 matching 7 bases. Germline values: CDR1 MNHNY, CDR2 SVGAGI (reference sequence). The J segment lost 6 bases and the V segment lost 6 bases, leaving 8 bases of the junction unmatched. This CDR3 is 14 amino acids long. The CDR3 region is CASRKTGLSQPQHF. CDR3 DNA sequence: TGTGCCAGCAGAAAGACAGGGCTAAGTCAGCCCCAGCATTTT.

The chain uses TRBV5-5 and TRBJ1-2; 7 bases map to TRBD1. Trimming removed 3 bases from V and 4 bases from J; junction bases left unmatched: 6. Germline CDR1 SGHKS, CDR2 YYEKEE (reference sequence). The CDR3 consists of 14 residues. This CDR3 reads CASSSQQGFYGYTF. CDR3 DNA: TGTGCCAGCAGCTCTCAACAGGGGTTCTATGGCTACACCTTC.